The 28 T cell receptor beta chains below come from one sample, sequenced in a study of shared clonotypes between healthy human individuals. Generated by immunoSEQ multiplex PCR, the TCRdb table keeps only in-frame clones and is missing some. The sample consists of roughly 1,100,000 clones, about 80% of them appearing once. Sequenced: memory CD4+ T cells sorted from blood. The subset was: CD45RA-negative fraction. The receptors derive from a man in his late teens or twenties in good health.

The chain combines TRBV4-1 with TRBJ1-6; D perhaps matches TRBD1 (5 bases). The germline CDR1 and CDR2 sequences are MGHRA and YSYEKL. The CDR3 loop spans 16 amino acids. Trimming removed 1 base from V and 10 bases from J, with 17 bases in between. The DNA for the CDR3 is TGCGCCAGCAGCCAAGGCGGCGGGGGTCTGTGGTCACCCCTCCACTTT. Its protein is CASSQGGGGLWSPLHF.

The chain employs TRBV7-2 and TRBJ1-2; D is ambiguous. V dropped 4 bases and J dropped 1 base, with 13 bases sitting between them. The germline V gene has CDR1 SGHTA and CDR2 FQGNSA. CDR3 length: 15 residues. CDR3 sequence: CASSSPGGVNYGYTF. Written as DNA, the CDR3 is TGTGCCAGCAGCTCCCCGGGAGGAGTTAACTATGGCTACACCTTC. The full variable domain, its missing parts supplied by reference TRBV7-2 and TRBJ1-2, is GAGVSQSPSNKVTEKGKDVELRCDPISGHTALYWYRQSLGQGLEFLIYFQGNSAPDKSGLPSDRFSAERTGGSVSTLTIQRTQQEDSAVYLCASSSPGGVNYGYTFGSGTRLTVV.

This clone was seen once. This same CDR3 is encoded by further DNA sequences in the sample. The rearrangement uses TRBV18 and TRBJ2-1, with TRBD2 identical over 11 bases. J was trimmed by 4 bases and V by 3 bases; bases with no gene match: 2. The CDR3 spans 15 residues. Germline V gives CDR1 KGHSH, CDR2 LQKENI. CDR3 loop: CASSPGTSGYNEQFF. The CDR3 DNA is TGTGCCAGCTCACCGGGGACTAGCGGTTACAATGAGCAGTTCTTC.

There are a few counts of this clone. The junction departs from germline at one end; a sequencing error may be responsible. This chain links TRBV6-4 with TRBJ1-6; D gene uncertain. The CDR3 consists of 13 residues. CDR1 MRHNA and CDR2 SNTAGT come from the germline V gene. CDR3: CASSEAENSPLHF. The CDR3 DNA sequence: TGTGCCAGTAGTGAGGCGGAGAATTCACCCCTCCACTTT.

This clone appeared once. The chain links TRBV2 to TRBJ1-1; D not certain. The V gene's germline CDR1 is SNHLY and CDR2 FYNNEI. V gave up 4 bases and J gave up 2 bases, with 8 bases separating them. The length of the CDR3 is 13 residues. The CDR3 nucleotides read TGTGCCAGCAGTGGTGAGATCAACACTGAAGCTTTCTTT. The encoded protein is CASSGEINTEAFF.

In this sample, this clone turned up a few times. The DNA for the CDR3 is TGTGCCAGCAGTTCAGGACAGGGAGAAAAACTGTTTTTT. It specifies CASSSGQGEKLFF. The chain recombines TRBV28 with TRBJ1-4; TRBD1 aligns across 8 bases. CDR3 length: 13 amino acids. The junction had 3 bases not matched to a gene; V was cut back by 4 bases and J by 8 bases. Germline V gene sequence: CDR1 MDHEN, CDR2 SYDVKM.

This clone was observed a handful of times. Written as DNA, the CDR3 is TGTGCCAGCAGCGGTGGGGCCTCTGGAAACACCATATATTTT. Its protein product is CASSGGASGNTIYF. This sequence joins TRBV9 and TRBJ1-3; weak D call: TRBD1 (5 bases). Trimming left V 3 bases short and J 0 bases short, with 7 bases between. The germline V gene has CDR1 SGDLS and CDR2 YYNGEE. The CDR3 consists of 14 residues. Full variable domain (remainder filled in from reference TRBV9 and TRBJ1-3): DSGVTQTPKHLITATGQRVTLRCSPRSGDLSVYWYQQSLDQGLQFLIQYYNGEERAKGNILERFSAQQFPDLHSELNLSSLELGDSALYFCASSGGASGNTIYFGEGSWLTVV.

Of note for this clone: The same CDR3 arises from other DNA sequences in this sample as well. This chain connects TRBV7-2 to TRBJ1-1, with D possibly matching TRBD1 (6 bases). Germline V lookup: CDR1 SGHTA, CDR2 FQGNSA. The CDR3 runs 13 residues. Trimming removed 5 bases at V and 1 base at J, with 8 bases between. CDR3 coding DNA: TGTGCCAGCAGCCGACAGGAGAACACTGAAGCTTTCTTT. This gives the protein CASSRQENTEAFF.

The sample holds a few counts of this clone. The chain is built from TRBV5-1 and TRBJ2-1, with TRBD2 identical over 8 bases. V was pared by 1 base and J by 3 bases, with 6 bases of the junction left unmatched. The germline V gene has CDR1 SGHRS and CDR2 YFSETQ. The CDR3 has 16 residues. This CDR3 is CASSLLGAGGYNEQFF. Written as DNA, the CDR3 is TGCGCCAGCAGCTTGTTGGGGGCGGGGGGCTACAATGAGCAGTTCTTC.

V gene TRBV30 combines with J gene TRBJ1-2; no reliable D call. Germline-derived CDR1 and CDR2 are GTSNPN and SVGIG (reference sequence). V dropped 4 bases and J dropped 3 bases, with 18 bases sitting between them. This CDR3 has 15 residues. CDR3 nucleotides: TGTGCCTGGAAAGTCGGTGAGGGCGGGGACTATGGCTACACCTTC. This codes for CAWKVGEGGDYGYTF.

The gene calls are TRBV4-1 and TRBJ2-5, with 8 bases fitting TRBD1. The CDR3 consists of 14 residues. The V gene end was trimmed by 4 bases and the J gene end by 1 base; junction bases not matched to a gene: 2. Germline V gene sequence: CDR1 MGHRA, CDR2 YSYEKL. For the CDR3, the DNA is TGCGCCAGCAGCCGGGGACAGGTCCAAGAGACCCAGTACTTC. This encodes CASSRGQVQETQYF.

This rearrangement joins TRBV9 to TRBJ2-3; TRBD1 matches at 11 bases. There are 17 residues in the CDR3. The germline V gene encodes CDR1 SGDLS and CDR2 YYNGEE. With 4 bases clipped from V and 4 bases from J, the junction kept 11 bases outside the gene matches. This CDR3 reads CASSSTGTGGFADTQYF. The CDR3 nucleotides are TGTGCCAGCAGCTCCACCGGGACAGGGGGTTTTGCAGATACGCAGTATTTT.

The DNA for the CDR3 is TGCGCCAGCAGACTGACAGGGGCGAACACCGGGGAGCTGTTTTTT. Translation gives CASRLTGANTGELFF. J is TRBJ2-2 and V is TRBV5-1; 8 bases are shared with TRBD1. CDR1 SGHRS and CDR2 YFSETQ come from the germline V gene. J gave up 0 bases and V 5 bases, and 3 bases lay outside the gene matches. The CDR3 extends over 15 amino acids.

V gene TRBV10-3 combines with J gene TRBJ2-1; 8 bases line up with TRBD2. The CDR3 extends over 14 amino acids. CDR1 ENHRY and CDR2 SYGVKD come from the germline V gene. V was pared by 10 bases and J by 5 bases, with 10 bases of the junction left unmatched. CDR3 sequence (DNA): TGTGCCACGTCCGGGGGGGCTACCGACAATGAGCAGTTCTTC. Protein: CATSGGATDNEQFF.

J is TRBJ2-6 and V is TRBV2; TRBD2 is a possible D gene (6 bases). Per germline, CDR1 SNHLY and CDR2 FYNNEI. V was shortened by 7 bases and J by 0 bases, with 19 bases between the two germline ends. The CDR3 sequence is 18 residues long. The DNA of the CDR3 is TGTGCCAGCAAGTTGCCTTTGGACGGGGGCTCTGGGGCCAACGTCCTGACTTTC. Translating it yields CASKLPLDGGSGANVLTF.

This rearrangement joins TRBV5-1 to TRBJ2-7; D unresolved. Germline loops: CDR1 SGHRS, CDR2 YFSETQ. The CDR3 length is 12 residues. V lost 2 bases, J lost 3 bases, and 6 bases lay in between. CDR3: CASSFKGYEQYF. In DNA, the CDR3 is TGCGCCAGCAGCTTCAAGGGCTACGAGCAGTACTTC. Supplemented by reference TRBV5-1 and TRBJ2-7, the full variable domain reads KAGVTQTPRYLIKTRGQQVTLSCSPISGHRSVSWYQQTPGQGLQFLFEYFSETQRNKGNFPGRFSGRQFSNSRSEMNVSTLELGDSALYLCASSFKGYEQYFGPGTRLTVT.

V and J are TRBV5-1 and TRBJ2-7; 14 nucleotides line up with TRBD2. This CDR3 spans 18 amino acids. CDR1 SGHRS and CDR2 YFSETQ come from the germline V gene. Trimming removed 4 bases from V and 3 bases from J; junction bases left unmatched: 12. The CDR3 nucleotides read TGCGCCAGCAGCCCGGGACTAGCGGGGGTCCCCCTCTACTACGAGCAGTACTTC. It specifies CASSPGLAGVPLYYEQYF.

V gene TRBV18 combines with J gene TRBJ2-3, with TRBD2 identical over 11 bases. The CDR3 runs to 16 residues. V dropped 5 bases and J dropped 4; count of bases not matched to a gene: 8. Germline V gives CDR1 KGHSH, CDR2 LQKENI. The CDR3 is CASSSALAGGSDTQYF. In DNA, the CDR3 is TGTGCCAGCTCATCCGCCCTAGCGGGGGGATCAGATACGCAGTATTTT.

The chain uses TRBV7-9 and TRBJ2-6; the D gene is possibly TRBD1 (6 bases). CDR1 and CDR2 (germline): SEHNR, FQNEAQ (reference sequence). The V end lost 2 bases, the J end lost 2 bases, and 13 bases lay between the germline ends. The CDR3 is made up of 17 amino acids. The chain's CDR3 is CASSLSQGSTGANVLTF. The CDR3 coding sequence is TGTGCCAGCAGCTTAAGTCAGGGGAGCACTGGGGCCAACGTCCTGACTTTC.

This clone was seen once. The V gene is TRBV11-3, the J gene TRBJ2-5; perhaps D is TRBD1 or TRBD2 (6 bases each). The CDR3 has 13 residues. CDR1 and CDR2 (germline): SGHNT, YENEEA. Trimming removed 4 bases from V and 5 bases from J, with 11 bases in between. For the CDR3, the DNA is TGTGCCAGCAGCTCACTAGGGGGGGAGACCCAGTACTTC. Its protein is CASSSLGGETQYF.

For this clone: Other DNA sequences of this sample code for an identical CDR3. The gene calls are TRBV12-5 and TRBJ1-1, with 7 positions matching TRBD1. This CDR3 spans 13 amino acids. Looked up from germline, CDR1 is LGHNT and CDR2 is FRNRAP. The V and J ends lost 5 bases and 5 bases, in that order; junction bases with no gene match: 5. CDR3: CASGLSGGTEAFF. The DNA of the CDR3 is TGTGCTAGTGGTCTTTCAGGGGGTACTGAAGCTTTCTTT.

In regard to this clone: A much larger clonotype is one base distant, so this may be a read error. The J gene is TRBJ1-1, the V gene TRBV2; D might be TRBD1 (5 bases). The CDR3 is 13 amino acids. V lost 4 bases and J lost 7, with 13 bases in between. The germline gives CDR1 SNHLY, CDR2 FYNNEI. CDR3 DNA sequence: TGTGCCAGCAGTGGTCAACGGGGGGGTGAAGCTTTCTTT. Its protein is CASSGQRGGEAFF.

The table lists this clone with a few counts. This CDR3 reads CASSLTGGGQETQYF. The CDR3 DNA sequence: TGCGCCAGCAGCTTGACCGGGGGGGGTCAAGAGACCCAGTACTTC. The chain carries TRBV5-1 and TRBJ2-5, with 8 bases matching TRBD2. Trimming took 1 base from V and 2 from J; bases not matched to a gene: 4. The germline gives CDR1 SGHRS, CDR2 YFSETQ. The CDR3 totals 15 residues.

This chain links TRBV4-1 with TRBJ1-1; D uncertain. V lost 4 bases and J 3 bases, leaving 9 bases between the germline ends. Germline assignment: CDR1 MGHRA and CDR2 YSYEKL. The CDR3 is 13 residues long. CDR3 amino acids: CASSPRFDTEAFF. Here the CDR3 DNA reads TGCGCCAGCAGCCCACGTTTCGACACTGAAGCTTTCTTT.

V and J are TRBV15 and TRBJ2-2; 7 bases map to TRBD2. Germline trimming cut 0 bases from V and 6 bases from J; bases unmatched to any gene: 10. This CDR3 has 17 amino acids. Per germline, CDR1 LNHNV and CDR2 YYDKDF (reference sequence). The CDR3 DNA reads as TGTGCCACCAGCAGAGATCGTCCGGGGGGTAAACCCGGGGAGCTGTTTTTT. Amino acid sequence: CATSRDRPGGKPGELFF.

The rearrangement joins TRBV5-1 to TRBJ2-7; 8 nucleotides align to TRBD2. CDR3 size: 13 residues. CDR1 SGHRS and CDR2 YFSETQ come from the germline V gene. After removal of 4 bases from V and 6 bases from J, the junction contained 6 bases not matched to a gene. The CDR3 region has the DNA TGCGCCAGCAGCCCCCCGGGGGGGCTCGAGCAGTACTTC. Its translation is CASSPPGGLEQYF.

V and J are TRBV19 and TRBJ2-7; D not certain. Between the trimmed V and J ends, which lost 9 bases and 4 bases, there was a span of 10 bases. The length of the CDR3 is 11 residues. Germline CDR1 LNHDA, CDR2 SQIVND (reference sequence). The CDR3 sequence: CASQKGYEQYF. The CDR3 bases are TGTGCCAGCCAGAAAGGATACGAGCAGTACTTC.

The chain combines TRBV7-2 with TRBJ1-1, with no clear D. Trimming shortened V by 3 bases and J by 5 bases, and 13 bases separated the two germline ends. Germline V gene data show CDR1 as SGHTA and CDR2 as FQGNSA. The CDR3 is 14 amino acids. CDR3 coding DNA: TGTGCCAGCAGCTTTGGGGTGTCTACAACTGAAGCTTTCTTT. Translating gives CASSFGVSTTEAFF. The full variable domain, with the rest looked up from reference TRBV7-2 and TRBJ1-1, is GAGVSQSPSNKVTEKGKDVELRCDPISGHTALYWYRQSLGQGLEFLIYFQGNSAPDKSGLPSDRFSAERTGGSVSTLTIQRTQQEDSAVYLCASSFGVSTTEAFFGQGTRLTVV.